Each of the 9 T cell receptor beta chains below was sequenced from the same sample in a study of Graves' ophthalmopathy and Graves' hyperthyroidism. Amplification of the TCR beta CDR3 regions used RNA transcripts (as template). In the first round, RT-PCR was carried out with HTBI primers, and a multiplex PCR formed the second round. MiXCR, applied by TCRdb to the multiplex PCR reads, yields one record per CDR3 protein. The data show approximately 210,000 distinct CDR3 sequences, with roughly 27% seen just once and about 9.1% held by the top ten. The sequencing sample was made of peripheral blood. The source is a man in his fifties or sixties with Graves' ophthalmopathy.

At least ten counts were recorded for this clonotype. Its ends do not fully match the called genes, so a read error is possible. The CDR3 is CASSPPPGGANTEAFF. The CDR3 coding sequence is TGTGCCAGCTCTCCACCGCCGGGAGGGGCGAACACTGAAGCTTTCTTT. The rearrangement links TRBV18 to TRBJ1-1; tentatively, D is TRBD1 (5 bases). The CDR3 is 16 amino acids. CDR1 is KGHSH, CDR2 LQKENI, per germline.

This clonotype was counted many times. The gene calls are TRBV7-8 and TRBJ2-2; 8 bases are shared with TRBD1. The CDR3 is 15 amino acids. The trim removed 6 bases at V and 1 base at J, leaving 4 bases unmatched. Per the germline V gene, CDR1 is SGHVS and CDR2 is FQNEAQ. The CDR3 bases are TGTGCCAGCAGTAACGGACAGGGGAACACCGGGGAGCTGTTTTTT. Protein product: CASSNGQGNTGELFF.

V gene TRBV4-1 combines with J gene TRBJ2-7; weak D call: TRBD2 (6 bases). The V end lost 0 bases, the J end lost 2 bases, and 8 bases lay between the germline ends. Looked up from germline, CDR1 is MGHRA and CDR2 is YSYEKL. The CDR3 sequence is 14 residues long. The CDR3 DNA reads TGCGCCAGCAGCCAAGAATGGGGGGCCTACGAGCAGTACTTC. It yields the protein CASSQEWGAYEQYF.

At least ten counts were recorded for this clonotype. The genes are TRBV7-3 and TRBJ2-2; 8 bases align to TRBD2. The CDR3 loop spans 15 amino acids. The V gene end was trimmed by 2 bases and the J gene end by 7 bases; junction bases not matched to a gene: 6. Per germline, CDR1 SGHTA and CDR2 FQGTGA. The CDR3 DNA sequence: TGTGCCAGCAGCTTACTAGCGGGCCCCGGCGGGGAGCTGTTTTTT. Protein: CASSLLAGPGGELFF. The whole variable domain, filled in from reference TRBV7-3 and TRBJ2-2, reads GAGVSQTPSNKVTEKGKYVELRCDPISGHTALYWYRQSLGQGPEFLIYFQGTGAADDSGLPNDRFFAVRPEGSVSTLKIQRTERGDSAVYLCASSLLAGPGGELFFGEGSRLTVL.

This clonotype appeared many times. This rearrangement joins TRBV24-1 to TRBJ1-2, with D unclear. V shed 4 bases and J shed 5 bases, with 13 bases lying between them. CDR3 size: 14 residues. Germline V gene lookup returns CDR1 KGHDR and CDR2 SFDVKD. CDR3 sequence (DNA): TGTGCCACCAGTGACCCCGCAAGATCTTATGGCTACACCTTC. Amino acids: CATSDPARSYGYTF.

This clonotype was observed at least ten times. This rearrangement joins TRBV5-1 to TRBJ2-7; no firm D call. CDR1 is SGHRS, CDR2 YFSETQ, per germline. The CDR3 extends over 14 amino acids. V shed 5 bases and J shed 3 bases, with 15 bases lying between them. In nucleotides, the CDR3 is TGCGCCAGCAGTGTTCAGGACCTTCTCTACGAGCAGTACTTC. It translates to CASSVQDLLYEQYF.

This clonotype was picked up many times. The V gene is TRBV10-3, the J gene TRBJ1-1; D is uncertain. The V end was cut by 8 bases, the J end by 1 base, with 17 bases between. The CDR3 has 15 residues. CDR1 and CDR2 from the germline V gene are ENHRY and SYGVKD. As DNA, the CDR3 is TGTGCCATCGGGTCGGCAGGTGGGTCGAACACTGAAGCTTTCTTT. Translated, it gives CAIGSAGGSNTEAFF.

The CDR3 here is CASSTGRENTEAFF. The CDR3 DNA is TGTGCCAGTAGTACAGGACGGGAGAACACTGAAGCTTTCTTT. The chain couples TRBV19 to TRBJ1-1, with D hard to call. V lost 4 bases and J lost 1, with 10 bases in between. The CDR3 is 14 amino acids. Germline V gene lookup returns CDR1 LNHDA and CDR2 SQIVND (reference sequence).

This clonotype was seen a handful of times. The chain joins TRBV12-3 or TRBV12-4 to TRBJ2-5; 7 bases are a match to TRBD2. V shed 5 bases, J shed 0 bases, and the junction held 3 bases outside the gene matches. This CDR3 is 14 amino acids long. The CDR3: CASSKGTNQETQYF. For the CDR3, the DNA is TGTGCCAGCAGTAAAGGGACTAACCAAGAGACCCAGTACTTC.